This TCR beta chain is from a study of Graves' ophthalmopathy and Graves' hyperthyroidism. Study information: Blood was drawn at initial diagnosis, before any treatment. Whole-study findings and limits: Blood repertoires reportedly contained most expanded thyroid clonotypes above 0.001 frequency.

This CDR3 region has 17 residues. The ends lost 1 base at V and 4 bases at J; junction bases unmatched: 8. The germline gives CDR1 LGHNT, CDR2 FRNRAP. Orbital computed tomography, thyroid ultrasound, TRAb, serum thyroxine and clinical symptoms formed the basis of diagnosis. This clonotype has ten or more counts. The antigen remains unidentified. TCR beta CDR3 regions were amplified from RNA transcripts. Second-round multiplex PCR came after a first-round RT-PCR that employed HTBI primers. MiXCR was run by TCRdb on the multiplex PCR reads, yielding one entry per CDR3 protein. The data show 400,000 to 450,000 distinct CDR3 sequences, about 21% seen once.

This receptor was taken from a woman between 18 and 29 years old with stable Graves' hyperthyroidism. Sequencing used peripheral blood. V is TRBV12-5 and J is TRBJ2-2; 8 nucleotides align to TRBD2. The CDR3 DNA sequence: TGTGCTAGTGGTTTGGGTACGACTAGCGTTAGCACCGGGGAGCTGTTTTTT. Protein: CASGLGTTSVSTGELFF.